This TCR beta chain is from a study of neurological immune-mediated disorders. Turning to the study itself: Disease course was recorded as relapsing-remitting for some 31 and secondary progressive for about 9% of the roughly 35 multiple sclerosis patients. The study's findings and limits: When grouped phylogenetically, the repertoires of 18 of the 34 multiple sclerosis patients fell together in one related-CDR3 cluster, which is a possible signature. None of the CDR3 amino acid sequences of expanded clones recurred across subjects, suggesting private repertoires in all groups.

This CDR3 region has 15 residues. Per the germline V gene, CDR1 is ENHRY and CDR2 is SYGVKD. V shed 6 bases, J shed 0 bases, and the junction held 7 bases outside the gene matches. This clonotype was seen at least ten times. Its antigen remains unidentified. Via MiXCR, TCRdb re-called the 5' RACE reads, giving one row per CDR3 protein. The sample holds just over 95,000 distinct CDR3 sequences; roughly 3.5% are singletons and the top ten take around 6%. This TCR came from a woman aged 18-30 years with multiple sclerosis. The chain links TRBV10-3 to TRBJ2-7; the match to TRBD2 covers 8 bases. Sequencing was performed on PBMCs. The CDR3 bases are TGTGCCATCAGCCAGAGCGGGAGTGCCTCCTACGAGCAGTACTTC. The encoded protein is CAISQSGSASYEQYF.